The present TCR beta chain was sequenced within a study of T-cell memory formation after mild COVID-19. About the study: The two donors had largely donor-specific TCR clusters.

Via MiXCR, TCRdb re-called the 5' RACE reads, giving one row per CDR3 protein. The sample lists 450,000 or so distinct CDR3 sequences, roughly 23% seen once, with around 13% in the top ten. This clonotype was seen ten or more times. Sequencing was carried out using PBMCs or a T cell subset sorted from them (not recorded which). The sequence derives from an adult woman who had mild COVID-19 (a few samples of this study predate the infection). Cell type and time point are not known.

CDR3 region: CASSLGGEGFNEQFF. The CDR3 nucleotides read TGTGCCAGCAGTTTAGGGGGGGAAGGCTTCAATGAGCAGTTCTTC. V and J are TRBV12-3 or TRBV12-4 and TRBJ2-1; TRBD2 might be the D (6 bases). The CDR3 totals 15 residues. Deletions cut 1 base from V and 6 bases from J, with 13 bases between.